This TCR beta chain was identified during a study of T cell responses to AZD1222 COVID-19 vaccine. Study outcomes and limitations: After two AZD1222 doses, spike-specific TCR breadth and depth rose versus day 0. It should be noted that donors were predominantly white British and more often female, and clonal diversity was possibly underestimated. Repertoires were collected only later (after the peak T cell response had occurred).

The CDR3 runs to 14 residues. Germline CDR1 and CDR2: MNHEY and SVGAGI. Trimming removed 6 bases from V and 3 bases from J, with 14 bases in between. With regard to this clone: Its antigen is as yet unknown.

Measured with immunoSEQ multiplex PCR; TCRdb has only the in-frame clones, and not every one. This sample has about 120,000 clones; roughly 93% occur once, and the top ten carry approximately 1.5%. The source material was peripheral blood, sampled on day 0 of AZD1222 vaccination. The genes are TRBV6-5 and TRBJ1-2; D is uncertain. The TCR sequence derives from an adult in good health. CDR3 region: CASRASGNYYGYTF. The CDR3 region has the DNA TGTGCCAGCAGAGCCTCGGGAAACTACTATGGCTACACCTTC.